Given below is one T cell receptor (beta chain) in context. Its antigen remains unidentified. The entry originates in a study of cytomegalovirus exposure and HLA in healthy donors. Study results and limitations: The authors judged a highly shared variant cluster likely a sequencing artifact. Several of the most significant clusters appeared, in a later analysis, to be linked to common viral pathogens. The classifier was said to identify cytomegalovirus status with high specificity and sensitivity. Most TCR sequences were seen very rarely across donors, but some public TCRs occurred in many.

The PCR contained 60 Vbeta and 13 Jbeta primers. Assay used: immunoSEQ multiplex PCR; TCRdb lists only in-frame clones, some missing. The repertoire holds 120,000 or so clones, more than 65% seen once, with more than 1.4% in the top ten. The sequencing sample was made of PBMCs. The receptor was isolated from a woman aged 18-29 years in good health and CMV-seronegative.

The CDR3 region is CASSSPGRETQYF. The CDR3 DNA sequence: TGTGCCAGCAGTTCCCCTGGGAGGGAGACCCAGTACTTC. The rearrangement joins TRBV6-5 to TRBJ2-5, with a possible D match to TRBD2 (6 bases). Germline V gene data show CDR1 as MNHEY and CDR2 as SVGAGI. V was shortened by 4 bases and J by 5 bases, with 11 bases between the two germline ends. The CDR3 sequence is 13 residues long.